These 26 T cell receptor beta chains originate from one sample sequenced in a study of T cell responses to AZD1222 COVID-19 vaccine. Profiled with immunoSEQ multiplex PCR; TCRdb holds only in-frame clones, not every one. This table holds tens of thousands of clones, 85% found once. Here the sequenced sample was peripheral blood, taken on day 0 of AZD1222 vaccination. The receptors were gathered from an adult in good health.

This rearrangement joins TRBV7-9 to TRBJ1-4; TRBD1 is a possible D gene (6 bases). The germline CDR1 and CDR2 sequences are SEHNR and FQNEAQ (reference sequence). V lost 4 bases and J lost 0, with 6 bases in between. This CDR3 comprises 14 residues. CDR3 coding DNA: TGTGCCAGCAGCTGGACAGCAACTAATGAAAAACTGTTTTTT. Amino acids: CASSWTATNEKLFF. The full variable domain, with the rest looked up from reference TRBV7-9 and TRBJ1-4, is DTGVSQNPRHKITKRGQNVTFRCDPISEHNRLYWYRQTLGQGPEFLTYFQNEAQLEKSRLLSDRFSAERPKGSFSTLEIQRTEQGDSAMYLCASSWTATNEKLFFGSGTQLSVL.

The rearrangement links TRBV12-5 to TRBJ2-7, with 10 bases that match TRBD2. This CDR3 spans 16 amino acids. With V trimmed by 4 bases and J by 4 bases, 10 bases remained unmatched. Germline-derived CDR1 and CDR2 are LGHNT and FRNRAP. The CDR3 region has the DNA TGTGCTAGTGGTTCCCCTCTGAGTAGCGGGGGGTACGAGCAGTACTTC. It codes for CASGSPLSSGGYEQYF.

CDR3 DNA sequence: TGTGCCAGCAGTGCCAGGGAGCGCAATCAGCCCCAGCATTTT. Its translation: CASSARERNQPQHF. This chain connects TRBV2 to TRBJ1-5; D perhaps matches TRBD1 (5 bases). The CDR3 totals 14 residues. CDR1 is SNHLY and CDR2 is FYNNEI in the germline V gene. V was clipped by 4 bases and J by 2 bases, with 9 bases between them.

This clone has just one count. The CDR3 coding sequence is TGTGCCAGCAGCTTTGGGACAGGGTCGAATTCACCCCTCCACTTT. Amino acid sequence: CASSFGTGSNSPLHF. This rearrangement joins TRBV5-6 to TRBJ1-6; 9 nucleotides line up with TRBD1. V shed 2 bases, J shed 7 bases, and the junction held 4 bases outside the gene matches. Germline CDR1 and CDR2: SGHDT and YYEEEE. This CDR3 has 15 amino acids.

The chain joins TRBV5-5 to TRBJ1-5; D may be TRBD1 (5 bases). The CDR3 contains 15 residues. From germline, CDR1 is SGHKS and CDR2 YYEKEE (reference sequence). V was clipped by 3 bases and J by 4 bases, with 14 bases between them. CDR3 region: CASSSQGLENQPQHF. In DNA form, the CDR3 reads TGTGCCAGCAGCTCCCAGGGACTAGAAAATCAGCCCCAGCATTTT.

The V gene is TRBV30, the J gene TRBJ1-2; perhaps TRBD1 as D (6 bases). The germline CDR1 and CDR2 sequences are GTSNPN and SVGIG (reference sequence). Trimming removed 4 bases at V and 4 bases at J, with 22 bases between. The CDR3 runs to 16 residues. CDR3 nucleotides: TGTGCCTGGACCCGGAGGGGACAACTTGATCGCTATGGCTACACCTTC. Translation gives CAWTRRGQLDRYGYTF.

V and J are TRBV5-4 and TRBJ2-2; D perhaps matches TRBD1 (6 bases). Germline V CDR1 and CDR2: SGHNT, YYREEE (reference sequence). The length of the CDR3 is 15 residues. V was trimmed by 0 bases and J by 5 bases, leaving 11 bases between them. Here the CDR3 reads CASSLVLGATGELFF. The CDR3 region has the DNA TGTGCCAGCAGCTTGGTTCTGGGGGCGACCGGGGAGCTGTTTTTT.

The rearrangement links TRBV18 to TRBJ1-1, with no clear D. This CDR3 spans 12 amino acids. Between the trimmed V and J ends, which lost 3 bases and 5 bases, there was a span of 7 bases. Per germline, CDR1 KGHSH and CDR2 LQKENI. This CDR3 reads CASSPTSTEAFF. CDR3 in DNA: TGTGCCAGCTCACCCACTTCGACTGAAGCTTTCTTT. Full variable domain (missing parts from reference TRBV18 and TRBJ1-1): NAGVMQNPRHLVRRRGQEARLRCSPMKGHSHVYWYRQLPEEGLKFMVYLQKENIIDESGMPKERFSAEFPKEGPSILRIQQVVRGDSAAYFCASSPTSTEAFFGQGTRLTVV.

The genes are TRBV3-1 (or the pseudogene TRBV3-2) and TRBJ1-1; 8 positions agree with TRBD1. This CDR3 comprises 14 residues. V was pared by 6 bases and J by 4 bases, with 7 bases of the junction left unmatched. Germline lookup yields CDR1 LGHDT and CDR2 YNNKEL (reference sequence). The CDR3 DNA reads as TGTGCCAGCAGACGCGGACAGGGATCCACTGAAGCTTTCTTT. It codes for CASRRGQGSTEAFF.

This rearrangement joins TRBV28 to TRBJ1-3; D possibly corresponds to TRBD1 (6 bases). The V and J ends lost 9 bases and 4 bases respectively, with 10 bases between them. CDR1 is MDHEN and CDR2 is SYDVKM in the germline V gene. The CDR3 has 12 residues. In DNA, the CDR3 is TGTGCCAGAACGGGACACGGAAACACCATATATTTT. It encodes CARTGHGNTIYF. Based on the CDR3 plus reference TRBV28 and TRBJ1-3, the full variable domain is DVKVTQSSRYLVKRTGEKVFLECVQDMDHENMFWYRQDPGLGLRLIYFSYDVKMKEKGDIPEGYSVSREKKERFSLILESASTNQTSMYLCARTGHGNTIYFGEGSWLTVV.

This chain connects TRBV5-6 to TRBJ2-3; 12 positions match TRBD2. J was trimmed by 6 bases and V by 3 bases; bases with no gene match: 11. This CDR3 is built from 17 residues. CDR1 SGHDT and CDR2 YYEEEE come from the germline V gene. DNA of the CDR3: TGTGCCAGCAGCTCCGACGCCCTAGCGGGGGGGCCGGATACGCAGTATTTT. Amino acids: CASSSDALAGGPDTQYF.

This sequence joins TRBV15 and TRBJ2-2, with TRBD1 matching 8 bases. Germline V gene sequence: CDR1 LNHNV, CDR2 YYDKDF (reference sequence). This CDR3 has 16 residues. Trimming removed 0 bases from V and 7 bases from J; junction bases left unmatched: 7. The CDR3 nucleotides read TGTGCCACCAGCAGAGACCCTACAGGGGGTGGCGGGGAGCTGTTTTTT. As protein: CATSRDPTGGGGELFF.

The chain uses TRBV6-1 and TRBJ1-1, with D tentatively TRBD1 (6 bases). V gave up 2 bases and J gave up 8 bases, with 12 bases separating them. This CDR3 spans 13 amino acids. Germline V lookup: CDR1 MNHNS, CDR2 SASEGT. The CDR3 DNA reads TGTGCCAGCAGTGAATCGGGACAAGTCGAAGCTTTCTTT. This gives the protein CASSESGQVEAFF.

This chain joins TRBV5-1 and TRBJ1-1; no firm D call. Germline CDR1 reads SGHRS; CDR2 reads YFSETQ. V shed 0 bases and J shed 5 bases, with 17 bases lying between them. There are 16 residues in the CDR3. The CDR3 DNA follows: TGCGCCAGCAGCTTGGGGGTGGAGGTAAGAGTAACTGAAGCTTTCTTT. Its translation: CASSLGVEVRVTEAFF.

This clone was detected once. The CDR3 spells CASSVDPVRGNTIYF. In DNA form, the CDR3 reads TGTGCCAGCAGCGTAGATCCAGTCCGTGGAAACACCATATATTTT. The chain links TRBV9 to TRBJ1-3; D is uncertain. V gave up 0 bases and J gave up 3 bases, with 10 bases separating them. Germline assignment: CDR1 SGDLS and CDR2 YYNGEE. The CDR3 length is 15 residues.

This clone was detected a few times. This chain links TRBV7-9 with TRBJ2-1; D gene uncertain. The CDR3 has 16 amino acids. Trimming shortened V by 5 bases and J by 1 base, and 15 bases separated the two germline ends. From germline, CDR1 is SEHNR and CDR2 FQNEAQ (reference sequence). The CDR3 DNA reads as TGTGCCAGCAGCCGAACACCCTTCGATTCCTACAATGAGCAGTTCTTC. Protein product: CASSRTPFDSYNEQFF.

V is TRBV4-2 and J is TRBJ1-6; unclear D gene. In germline, CDR1 is LGHNA, CDR2 YNFKEQ. The CDR3 is made up of 15 amino acids. V was trimmed by 5 bases and J by 8 bases, leaving 16 bases between them. CDR3: CASSGPSGSYSPLHF. The CDR3 DNA reads TGTGCCAGCAGCGGCCCATCCGGGTCTTATTCACCCCTCCACTTT.

The chain joins TRBV7-9 to TRBJ1-1, with D possibly TRBD1 on 6 matching bases. CDR1 is SEHNR and CDR2 is FQNEAQ in the germline V gene (reference sequence). V was clipped by 4 bases and J by 1 base, with 10 bases between them. This CDR3 has 14 amino acids. Here the CDR3 reads CASSWDTPNTEAFF. In DNA, the CDR3 is TGTGCCAGCAGCTGGGACACCCCGAACACTGAAGCTTTCTTT.

The V gene is TRBV28, the J gene TRBJ2-7; TRBD1 might be the D (5 bases). Germline CDR1 MDHEN, CDR2 SYDVKM. The CDR3 is made up of 16 amino acids. Trimming stripped 1 base from V and 3 bases from J, with 16 bases between. The CDR3 loop reads CASSLYLTVSHYEQYF. The CDR3 coding sequence is TGTGCCAGCAGTTTATACTTGACAGTATCTCACTACGAGCAGTACTTC. Looking up the rest from reference TRBV28 and TRBJ2-7 gives the full variable domain: DVKVTQSSRYLVKRTGEKVFLECVQDMDHENMFWYRQDPGLGLRLIYFSYDVKMKEKGDIPEGYSVSREKKERFSLILESASTNQTSMYLCASSLYLTVSHYEQYFGPGTRLTVT.

The chain couples TRBV6-5 to TRBJ1-5; 7 nucleotides line up with TRBD1. Germline CDR1 MNHEY, CDR2 SVGAGI. The V gene end was trimmed by 7 bases and the J gene end by 4 bases; junction bases not matched to a gene: 7. The CDR3 extends over 14 amino acids. The CDR3 spells CASNGQAGNQPQHF. CDR3 sequence (DNA): TGTGCCAGCAATGGACAGGCTGGTAATCAGCCCCAGCATTTT.

This clone was recorded once. The V gene is TRBV3-1 (or the pseudogene TRBV3-2), the J gene TRBJ1-4, with D perhaps matching TRBD1 (6 bases). This CDR3 is 15 amino acids long. Germline V gives CDR1 LGHDT, CDR2 YNNKEL (reference sequence). V shed 4 bases and J shed 6 bases, with 15 bases lying between them. The CDR3 region is CASSRRTDRYEKLFF. The DNA for the CDR3 is TGTGCCAGCAGCCGACGGACAGACCGATATGAAAAACTGTTTTTT.

The rearrangement uses TRBV28 and TRBJ2-6; 7 bases agree with TRBD1. The germline V gene has CDR1 MDHEN and CDR2 SYDVKM. This CDR3 comprises 15 residues. Unmatched junction bases numbered 3, after V lost 3 bases and J lost 4 bases. In nucleotides, the CDR3 is TGTGCCAGCAGTTTGACAGGGTCCGGGGCCAACGTCCTGACTTTC. This translates into CASSLTGSGANVLTF.

The table lists this clone with a few counts. The chain links TRBV5-4 to TRBJ1-1; maybe TRBD1 (5 bases). Trimming removed 4 bases from V and 3 bases from J, with 22 bases in between. CDR1 and CDR2 from the germline V gene are SGHNT and YYREEE (reference sequence). This CDR3 is 17 amino acids long. As DNA, the CDR3 is TGTGCCAGCAGCCCCCGCCTCAAGGGGAAAAGGGACACTGAAGCTTTCTTT. This gives the protein CASSPRLKGKRDTEAFF.

This clone was observed a few times. The chain joins TRBV18 to TRBJ1-2; D unclear. CDR3 length: 15 amino acids. V was shortened by 4 bases and J by 1 base, with 13 bases between the two germline ends. In germline, CDR1 is KGHSH, CDR2 LQKENI. This CDR3 is CASSREGGINYGYTF. The CDR3 nucleotides read TGTGCCAGCTCACGCGAGGGAGGGATTAACTATGGCTACACCTTC.

The CDR3 sequence: CASSSPMAGGADTQYF. CDR3 coding DNA: TGTGCCAGCAGCTCTCCCATGGCGGGAGGGGCAGATACGCAGTATTTT. This chain uses TRBV11-2 with TRBJ2-3; 9 nucleotides agree with TRBD2. Germline CDR1 SGHAT, CDR2 FQNNGV. The V gene end was trimmed by 4 bases and the J gene end by 4 bases; junction bases not matched to a gene: 9. The CDR3 is 16 residues long.

V gene TRBV19 combines with J gene TRBJ1-6; unclear D gene. This CDR3 comprises 15 residues. Germline-derived CDR1 and CDR2 are LNHDA and SQIVND (reference sequence). V was trimmed by 0 bases and J by 5 bases, leaving 8 bases between them. In DNA, the CDR3 is TGTGCCAGTAGTATAGACCAGGACGATAATTCACCCCTCCACTTT. It is translated as CASSIDQDDNSPLHF.